Each of the 17 T cell receptor beta chains below was sequenced from the same sample in a study of T cells after yellow fever vaccination. TCRdb processed the 5' RACE reads anew with MiXCR; each CDR3 protein has one entry. The table lists roughly 520,000 distinct CDR3 sequences, 21% of them singletons, with around 16% in the top ten. The sample was PBMCs, taken 21 days after the first yellow fever vaccination. Source of these receptors: a man aged 18 to 29 who received the YFV17D yellow fever vaccine.

This clonotype was recorded a few times. V and J are TRBV4-1 and TRBJ1-2; D is undetermined. The V end lost 1 base, the J end lost 8 bases, and 20 bases lay between the germline ends. The germline gives CDR1 MGHRA, CDR2 YSYEKL. The CDR3 sequence is 16 residues long. This chain's CDR3 is CASSQALRQRHVGYTF. The CDR3 DNA follows: TGCGCCAGCAGCCAAGCTCTTCGACAACGCCATGTAGGCTACACCTTC.

This clonotype was seen a handful of times. The rearrangement links TRBV5-1 to TRBJ2-1; D is ambiguous. V gave up 2 bases and J gave up 8 bases, with 14 bases separating them. The CDR3 has 14 residues. The V gene's germline CDR1 is SGHRS and CDR2 YFSETQ. The chain's CDR3 is CASSLLSLGDEQFF. CDR3 DNA sequence: TGCGCCAGCAGCTTACTAAGCCTTGGGGATGAGCAGTTCTTC.

This clonotype has a count of ten or more. The chain combines TRBV4-3 with TRBJ2-1, with 7 positions matching TRBD2. The CDR3 is made up of 16 amino acids. Germline-derived CDR1 and CDR2 are LGHNA and YSLEER. V shed 3 bases, J shed 10 bases, and the junction held 15 bases outside the gene matches. CDR3 bases: TGCGCCAGCAGCCAGGAAGCGGGACCGTCCCCTGGAGAGCAGTTCTTC. Its protein is CASSQEAGPSPGEQFF.

The chain is built from TRBV15 and TRBJ2-3; the match to TRBD1 covers 10 bases. Trimming at V came to 4 bases and at J to 6 bases, leaving 13 bases not matched to a gene. This CDR3 comprises 17 residues. Looked up from germline, CDR1 is LNHNV and CDR2 is YYDKDF (reference sequence). As DNA, the CDR3 is TGTGCCACCAGCACACTACCTCCGGGACAGGGGATCGATACGCAGTATTTT. It codes for CATSTLPPGQGIDTQYF.

This rearrangement joins TRBV2 to TRBJ2-7; D perhaps matches TRBD2 (6 bases). Trimming removed 6 bases at V and 6 bases at J, with 15 bases between. Looked up from germline, CDR1 is SNHLY and CDR2 is FYNNEI. This CDR3 region has 13 residues. CDR3 protein: CASSLGPAGEQYF. The CDR3 DNA is TGTGCCAGCAGCCTGGGCCCAGCGGGCGAGCAGTACTTC.

The genes are TRBV27 and TRBJ1-6; 7 nucleotides match TRBD1. The CDR3 spans 13 residues. CDR1 and CDR2 from the germline V gene are MNHEY and SMNVEV (reference sequence). The V gene end was trimmed by 10 bases and the J gene end by 10 bases; junction bases not matched to a gene: 10. CDR3 region: CATRRQGNSPLHF. The CDR3 DNA reads as TGTGCCACAAGGAGACAGGGTAACTCACCCCTCCACTTT.

The rearrangement links TRBV3-1 to TRBJ2-3; TRBD1 is a possible D gene (5 bases). The V gene lost 5 bases and the J gene lost 2 bases, with 11 bases spanning the gap. Germline V CDR1 and CDR2: LGHDT, YNNKEL (reference sequence). The CDR3 loop spans 14 amino acids. Here the CDR3 reads CASSGETDTDTQYF. DNA for the CDR3: TGTGCCAGCAGCGGTGAGACAGACACAGATACGCAGTATTTT.

This clonotype was observed a few times. The V call is TRBV18, the J call TRBJ2-7; D gene unclear. V was clipped by 3 bases and J by 2 bases, with 8 bases between them. CDR1 is KGHSH and CDR2 is LQKENI in the germline V gene. CDR3 length: 13 amino acids. The CDR3 sequence is CASSPAGTYEQYV. The CDR3 DNA reads as TGTGCCAGCTCACCCGCAGGCACCTACGAGCAGTACGTC.

The gene calls are TRBV19 and TRBJ1-5, with no clear D. The CDR3 spans 16 residues. The germline gives CDR1 LNHDA, CDR2 SQIVND (reference sequence). The V and J ends lost 6 bases and 0 bases respectively, with 15 bases between them. The CDR3 here is CASRYLRPHSNQPQHF. CDR3 nucleotides: TGTGCCAGTAGGTATCTGCGACCTCATAGCAATCAGCCCCAGCATTTT.

The genes are TRBV6-1 and TRBJ2-3; D unclear. V lost 7 bases, J lost 0 bases, and 11 bases lay in between. This CDR3 is 14 amino acids long. Germline lookup yields CDR1 MNHNS and CDR2 SASEGT. CDR3 coding DNA: TGTGCCAGCAACCCCTCGACTAGCACAGATACGCAGTATTTT. Its translation: CASNPSTSTDTQYF.

The chain uses TRBV10-3 and TRBJ2-1; TRBD2 matches 9 bases. After removal of 2 bases from V and 9 bases from J, the junction contained 8 bases not matched to a gene. The germline V gene has CDR1 ENHRY and CDR2 SYGVKD. The CDR3 spans 15 residues. The chain's CDR3 is CAISEGLAGISEQFF. CDR3 DNA: TGTGCCATCAGTGAGGGCCTAGCGGGGATCAGTGAGCAGTTCTTC.

This clonotype was counted once. The chain uses TRBV15 and TRBJ2-5; the D gene is possibly TRBD2 (6 bases). Trimming took off 1 base at V and 7 bases at J, with 13 bases between the two ends. The CDR3 loop spans 14 amino acids. Per germline, CDR1 LNHNV and CDR2 YYDKDF (reference sequence). CDR3 in amino acids: CATSRGGDDGTQYF. The DNA for the CDR3 is TGTGCCACCAGCAGAGGGGGGGACGACGGGACCCAGTACTTC.

This sequence joins TRBV20-1 and TRBJ2-5; TRBD2 matches 7 bases. J gave up 5 bases and V 5 bases, and 8 bases lay outside the gene matches. Per germline, CDR1 DFQATT and CDR2 SNEGSKA (reference sequence). CDR3 length: 13 amino acids. The CDR3, as DNA: TGCAGTGCTTGGGAGGGGTCGGGGGAGACCCAGTACTTC. Translating gives CSAWEGSGETQYF.

This CDR3 is CASSVVRSNTGELFF. CDR3 in DNA: TGTGCCAGCAGCGTAGTAAGATCGAACACCGGGGAGCTGTTTTTT. The rearrangement joins TRBV9 to TRBJ2-2; D ambiguous. Germline assignment: CDR1 SGDLS and CDR2 YYNGEE. This CDR3 is built from 15 residues. The V and J ends lost 0 bases and 0 bases respectively, with 6 bases between them.

This clonotype was counted only a few times. This sequence joins TRBV4-2 and TRBJ2-3; D might be TRBD2 (6 bases). V lost 5 bases and J 3 bases, leaving 12 bases between the germline ends. Germline V gives CDR1 LGHNA, CDR2 YNFKEQ. The CDR3 extends over 14 amino acids. CDR3 loop: CASSTGGLTDTQYF. The CDR3 bases are TGTGCCAGCAGCACCGGGGGTCTTACAGATACGCAGTATTTT.

In this sample, this clonotype turned up a few times. The chain couples TRBV11-2 to TRBJ2-5, with D tentatively TRBD2 (5 bases). There are 18 residues in the CDR3. The V and J ends lost 2 bases and 5 bases respectively, with 24 bases between them. Germline V gene data show CDR1 as SGHAT and CDR2 as FQNNGV. CDR3 amino acids: CASSLSPTHTNPGETQYF. In DNA, the CDR3 is TGTGCCAGCAGCTTATCCCCGACGCACACCAATCCGGGGGAGACCCAGTACTTC.

The chain uses TRBV6-1 and TRBJ1-5, with 9 bases lining up with TRBD1. The CDR3 has 15 amino acids. The junction had 7 bases not matched to a gene; V was cut back by 3 bases and J by 7 bases. Germline CDR1 MNHNS, CDR2 SASEGT. The CDR3 is CASSDPGQGWQPQHF. The CDR3 DNA sequence: TGTGCCAGCAGTGACCCGGGACAGGGCTGGCAGCCCCAGCATTTT.